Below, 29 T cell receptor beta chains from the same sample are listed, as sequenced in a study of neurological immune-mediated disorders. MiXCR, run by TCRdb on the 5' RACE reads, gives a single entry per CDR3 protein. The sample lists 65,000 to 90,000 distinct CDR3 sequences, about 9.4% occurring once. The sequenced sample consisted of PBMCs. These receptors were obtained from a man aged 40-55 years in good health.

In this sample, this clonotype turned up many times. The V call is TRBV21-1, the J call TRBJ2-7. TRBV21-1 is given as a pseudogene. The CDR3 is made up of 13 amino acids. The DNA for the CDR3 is TGTGCCAGCATCGGGCGTAGGCTCTACGAGCAGTACTTC. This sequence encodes CASIGRRLYEQYF.

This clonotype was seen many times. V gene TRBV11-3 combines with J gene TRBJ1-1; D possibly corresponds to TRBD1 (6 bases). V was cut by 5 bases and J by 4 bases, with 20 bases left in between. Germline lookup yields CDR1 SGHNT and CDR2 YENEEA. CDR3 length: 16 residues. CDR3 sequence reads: CASSHRASTRSTEAFF. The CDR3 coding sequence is TGTGCCAGCAGCCACAGGGCCTCTACCCGGAGCACTGAAGCTTTCTTT. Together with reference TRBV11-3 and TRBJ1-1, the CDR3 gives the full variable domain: EAGVVQSPRYKIIEKKQPVAFWCNPISGHNTLYWYLQNLGQGPELLIRYENEEAVDDSQLPKDRFSAERLKGVDSTLKIQPAELGDSAVYLCASSHRASTRSTEAFFGQGTRLTVV.

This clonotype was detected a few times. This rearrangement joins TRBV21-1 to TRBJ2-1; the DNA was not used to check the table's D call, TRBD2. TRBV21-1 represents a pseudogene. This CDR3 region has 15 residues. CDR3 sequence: CASSRGSAGWNEQFF. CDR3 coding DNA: TGTGCCAGCAGCAGAGGATCGGCAGGGTGGAATGAGCAGTTCTTC.

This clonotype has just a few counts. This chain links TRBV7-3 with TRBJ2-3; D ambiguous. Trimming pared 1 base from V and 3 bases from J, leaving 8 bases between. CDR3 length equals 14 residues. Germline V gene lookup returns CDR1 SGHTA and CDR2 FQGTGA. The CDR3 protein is CASSLKRITDTQYF. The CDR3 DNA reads TGTGCCAGCAGCTTAAAGAGGATTACAGATACGCAGTATTTT.

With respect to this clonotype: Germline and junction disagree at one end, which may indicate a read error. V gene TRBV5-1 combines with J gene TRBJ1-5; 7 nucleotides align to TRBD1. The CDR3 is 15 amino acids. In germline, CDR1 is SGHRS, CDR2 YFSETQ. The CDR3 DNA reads TGCACCAGCAGCTTGGGCCCAACAGGGGATCAGACCCAGCATTTT. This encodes CTSSLGPTGDQTQHF.

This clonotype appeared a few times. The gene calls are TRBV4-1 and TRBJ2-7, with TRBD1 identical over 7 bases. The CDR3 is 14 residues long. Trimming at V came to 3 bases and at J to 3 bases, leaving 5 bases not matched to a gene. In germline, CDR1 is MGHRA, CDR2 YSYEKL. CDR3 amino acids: CASSHRGSFYEQYF. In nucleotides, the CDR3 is TGCGCCAGCAGCCACAGGGGGTCTTTCTACGAGCAGTACTTC.

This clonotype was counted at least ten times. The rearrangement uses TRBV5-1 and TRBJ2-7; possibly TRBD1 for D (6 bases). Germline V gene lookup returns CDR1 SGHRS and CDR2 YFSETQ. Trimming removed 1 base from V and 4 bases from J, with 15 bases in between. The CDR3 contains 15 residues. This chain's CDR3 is CASSLNTGWVYEQYF. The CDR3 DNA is TGCGCCAGCAGCTTGAACACAGGGTGGGTTTACGAGCAGTACTTC.

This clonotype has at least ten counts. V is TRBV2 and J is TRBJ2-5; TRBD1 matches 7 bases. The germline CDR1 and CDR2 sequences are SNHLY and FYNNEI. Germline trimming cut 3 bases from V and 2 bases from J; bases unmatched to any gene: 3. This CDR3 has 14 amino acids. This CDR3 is CASSERQGQETQYF. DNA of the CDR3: TGTGCCAGCAGTGAGCGACAGGGACAAGAGACCCAGTACTTC. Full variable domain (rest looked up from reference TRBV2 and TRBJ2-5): EPEVTQTPSHQVTQMGQEVILRCVPISNHLYFYWYRQILGQKVEFLVSFYNNEISEKSEIFDDQFSVERPDGSNFTLKIRSTKLEDSAMYFCASSERQGQETQYFGPGTRLLVL.

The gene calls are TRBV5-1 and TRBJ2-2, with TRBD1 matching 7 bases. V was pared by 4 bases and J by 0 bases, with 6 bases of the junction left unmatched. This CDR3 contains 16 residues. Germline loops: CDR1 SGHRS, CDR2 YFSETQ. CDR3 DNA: TGCGCCAGCAGCCAGACAGGGTCCACGAACACCGGGGAGCTGTTTTTT. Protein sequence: CASSQTGSTNTGELFF.

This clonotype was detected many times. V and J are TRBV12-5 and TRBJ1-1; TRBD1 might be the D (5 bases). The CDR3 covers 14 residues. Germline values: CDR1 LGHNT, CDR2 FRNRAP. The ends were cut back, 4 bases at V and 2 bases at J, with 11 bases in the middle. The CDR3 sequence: CASGSGARNTEAFF. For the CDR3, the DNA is TGTGCTAGTGGTTCCGGGGCGAGAAACACTGAAGCTTTCTTT.

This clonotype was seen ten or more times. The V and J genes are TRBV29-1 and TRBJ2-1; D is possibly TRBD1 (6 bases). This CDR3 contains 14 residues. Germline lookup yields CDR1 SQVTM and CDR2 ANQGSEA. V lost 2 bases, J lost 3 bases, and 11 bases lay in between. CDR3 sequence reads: CSVEMDSHYNEQFF. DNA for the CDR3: TGCAGCGTTGAAATGGACAGCCACTACAATGAGCAGTTCTTC.

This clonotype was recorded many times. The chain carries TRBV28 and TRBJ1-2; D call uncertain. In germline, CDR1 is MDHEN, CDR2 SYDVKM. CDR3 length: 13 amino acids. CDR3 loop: CAIKRSGSYGYTF. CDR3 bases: TGTGCAATAAAACGTTCCGGGAGCTATGGCTACACCTTC.

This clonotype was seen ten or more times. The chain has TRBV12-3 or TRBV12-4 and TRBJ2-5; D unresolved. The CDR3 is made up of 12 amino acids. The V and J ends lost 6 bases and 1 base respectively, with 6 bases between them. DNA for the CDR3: TGTGCCAGCAGCGACCCCCAAGAGACCCAGTACTTC. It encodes CASSDPQETQYF.

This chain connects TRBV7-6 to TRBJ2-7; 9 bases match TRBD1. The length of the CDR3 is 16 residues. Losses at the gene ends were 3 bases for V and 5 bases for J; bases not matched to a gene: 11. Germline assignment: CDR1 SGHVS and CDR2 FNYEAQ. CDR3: CASSFTGGRNWDEQYF. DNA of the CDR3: TGTGCCAGCAGCTTCACAGGGGGCCGAAACTGGGACGAGCAGTACTTC. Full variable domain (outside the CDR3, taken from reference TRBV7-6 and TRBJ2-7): GAGVSQSPRYKVTKRGQDVALRCDPISGHVSLYWYRQALGQGPEFLTYFNYEAQQDKSGLPNDRFSAERPEGSISTLTIQRTEQRDSAMYRCASSFTGGRNWDEQYFGPGTRLTVT.

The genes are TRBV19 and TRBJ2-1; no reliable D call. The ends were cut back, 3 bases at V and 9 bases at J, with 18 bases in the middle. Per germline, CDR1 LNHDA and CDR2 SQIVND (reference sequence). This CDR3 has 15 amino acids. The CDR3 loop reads CASSMMGFGEGEQFF. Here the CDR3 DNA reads TGTGCCAGTAGTATGATGGGGTTTGGCGAAGGTGAGCAGTTCTTC.

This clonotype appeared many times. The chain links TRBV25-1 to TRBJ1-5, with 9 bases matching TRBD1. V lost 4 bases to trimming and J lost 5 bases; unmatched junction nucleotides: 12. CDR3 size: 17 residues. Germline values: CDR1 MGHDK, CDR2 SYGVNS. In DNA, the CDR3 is TGTGCCAGCAGTGTCCACCGCAACAGGGGGCGGGATCAGCCCCAGCATTTT. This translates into CASSVHRNRGRDQPQHF.

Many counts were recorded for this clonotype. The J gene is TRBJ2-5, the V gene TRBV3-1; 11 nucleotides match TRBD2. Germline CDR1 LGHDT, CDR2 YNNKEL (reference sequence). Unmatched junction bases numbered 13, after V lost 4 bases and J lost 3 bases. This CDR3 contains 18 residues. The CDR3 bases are TGTGCCAGCAGCCTTTTTCCAGGGGGGACTAGCGGAAAAGAGACCCAGTACTTC. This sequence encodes CASSLFPGGTSGKETQYF.

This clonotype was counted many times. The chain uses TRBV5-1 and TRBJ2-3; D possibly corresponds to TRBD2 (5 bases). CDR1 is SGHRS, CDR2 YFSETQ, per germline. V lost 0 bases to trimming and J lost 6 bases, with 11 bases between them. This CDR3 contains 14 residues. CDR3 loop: CASSLVPPSDTQYF. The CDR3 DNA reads TGCGCCAGCAGCTTGGTCCCACCTAGCGATACGCAGTATTTT.

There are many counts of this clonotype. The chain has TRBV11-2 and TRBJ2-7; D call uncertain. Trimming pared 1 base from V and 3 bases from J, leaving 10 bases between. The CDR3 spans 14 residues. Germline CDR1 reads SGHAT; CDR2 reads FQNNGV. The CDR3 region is CASSLGYRGYEQYF. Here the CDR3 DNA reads TGTGCCAGCAGCTTAGGGTACAGAGGCTACGAGCAGTACTTC. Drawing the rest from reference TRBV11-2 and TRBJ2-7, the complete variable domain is EAGVAQSPRYKIIEKRQSVAFWCNPISGHATLYWYQQILGQGPKLLIQFQNNGVVDDSQLPKDRFSAERLKGVDSTLKIQPAKLEDSAVYLCASSLGYRGYEQYFGPGTRLTVT.

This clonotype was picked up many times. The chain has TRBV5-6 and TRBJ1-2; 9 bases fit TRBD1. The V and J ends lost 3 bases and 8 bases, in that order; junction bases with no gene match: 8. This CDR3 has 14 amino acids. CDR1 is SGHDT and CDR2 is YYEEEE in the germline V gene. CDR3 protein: CASSSGTGIRGYTF. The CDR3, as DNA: TGTGCCAGCAGCTCCGGGACAGGGATTCGGGGCTACACCTTC. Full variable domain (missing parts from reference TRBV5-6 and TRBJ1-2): DAGVTQSPTHLIKTRGQQVTLRCSPKSGHDTVSWYQQALGQGPQFIFQYYEEEERQRGNFPDRFSGHQFPNYSSELNVNALLLGDSALYLCASSSGTGIRGYTFGSGTRLTVV.

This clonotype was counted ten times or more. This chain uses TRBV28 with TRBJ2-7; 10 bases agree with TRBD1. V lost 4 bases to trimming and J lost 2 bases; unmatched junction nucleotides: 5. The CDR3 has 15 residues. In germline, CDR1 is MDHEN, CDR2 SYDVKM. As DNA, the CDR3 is TGTGCCAGCAGTTCGGGACAGGGGTGGACCTACGAGCAGTACTTC. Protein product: CASSSGQGWTYEQYF.

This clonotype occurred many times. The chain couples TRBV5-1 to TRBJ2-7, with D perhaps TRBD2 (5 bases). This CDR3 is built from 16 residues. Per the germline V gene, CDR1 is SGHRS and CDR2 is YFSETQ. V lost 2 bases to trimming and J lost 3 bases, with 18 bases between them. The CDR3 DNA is TGCGCCAGCAGCTTCGAGGGTTTGTCGATGGGCTACGAGCAGTACTTC. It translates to CASSFEGLSMGYEQYF.

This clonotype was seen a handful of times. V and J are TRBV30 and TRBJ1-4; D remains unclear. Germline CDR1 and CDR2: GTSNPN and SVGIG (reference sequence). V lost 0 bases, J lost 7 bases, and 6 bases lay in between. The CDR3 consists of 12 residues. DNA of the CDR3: TGTGCCTGGAGTGTTTGGGGTGAAAAACTGTTTTTT. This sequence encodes CAWSVWGEKLFF.

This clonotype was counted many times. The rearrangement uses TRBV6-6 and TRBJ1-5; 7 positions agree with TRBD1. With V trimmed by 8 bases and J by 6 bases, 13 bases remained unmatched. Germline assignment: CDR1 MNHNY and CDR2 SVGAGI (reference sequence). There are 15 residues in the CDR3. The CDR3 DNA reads TGTGCCAGCTGTCCGGTAGGGGGCGGACGTCAGCCCCAGCATTTT. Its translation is CASCPVGGGRQPQHF.

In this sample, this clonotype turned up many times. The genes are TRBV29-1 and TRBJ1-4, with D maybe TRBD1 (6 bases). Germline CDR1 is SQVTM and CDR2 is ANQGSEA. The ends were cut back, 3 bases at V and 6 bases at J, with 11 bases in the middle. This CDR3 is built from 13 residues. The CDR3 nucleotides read TGCAGCGTTGAGGAGGGGGGCGATGAAAAACTGTTTTTT. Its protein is CSVEEGGDEKLFF. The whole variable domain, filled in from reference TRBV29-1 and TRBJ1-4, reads SAVISQKPSRDICQRGTSLTIQCQVDSQVTMMFWYRQQPGQSLTLIATANQGSEATYESGFVIDKFPISRPNLTFSTLTVSNMSPEDSSIYLCSVEEGGDEKLFFGSGTQLSVL.

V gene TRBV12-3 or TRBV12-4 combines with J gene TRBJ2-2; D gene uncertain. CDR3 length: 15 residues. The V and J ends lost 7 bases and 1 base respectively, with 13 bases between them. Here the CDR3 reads CASTLPLWNTGELFF. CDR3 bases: TGTGCCAGCACCCTCCCGCTGTGGAACACCGGGGAGCTGTTTTTT.

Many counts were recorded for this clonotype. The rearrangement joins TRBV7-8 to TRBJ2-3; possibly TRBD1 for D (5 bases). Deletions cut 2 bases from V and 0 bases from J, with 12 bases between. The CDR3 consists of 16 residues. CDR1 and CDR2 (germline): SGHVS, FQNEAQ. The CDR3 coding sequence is TGTGCCAGCAGCTTAACCCAGGGCCTAAGCACAGATACGCAGTATTTT. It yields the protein CASSLTQGLSTDTQYF.

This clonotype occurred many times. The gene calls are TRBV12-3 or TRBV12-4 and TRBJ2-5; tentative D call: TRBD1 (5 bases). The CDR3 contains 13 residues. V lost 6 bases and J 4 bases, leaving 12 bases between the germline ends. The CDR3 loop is CASSTNRRETQYF. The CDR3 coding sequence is TGTGCCAGCAGCACGAACAGGAGAGAGACCCAGTACTTC.

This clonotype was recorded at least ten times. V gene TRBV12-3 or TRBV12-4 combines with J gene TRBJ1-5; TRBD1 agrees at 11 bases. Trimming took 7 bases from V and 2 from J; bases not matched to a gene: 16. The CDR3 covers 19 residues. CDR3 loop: CASTFDGTGQGVGNQPQHF. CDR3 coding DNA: TGTGCCAGCACCTTCGACGGTACGGGACAGGGGGTCGGCAATCAGCCCCAGCATTTT.